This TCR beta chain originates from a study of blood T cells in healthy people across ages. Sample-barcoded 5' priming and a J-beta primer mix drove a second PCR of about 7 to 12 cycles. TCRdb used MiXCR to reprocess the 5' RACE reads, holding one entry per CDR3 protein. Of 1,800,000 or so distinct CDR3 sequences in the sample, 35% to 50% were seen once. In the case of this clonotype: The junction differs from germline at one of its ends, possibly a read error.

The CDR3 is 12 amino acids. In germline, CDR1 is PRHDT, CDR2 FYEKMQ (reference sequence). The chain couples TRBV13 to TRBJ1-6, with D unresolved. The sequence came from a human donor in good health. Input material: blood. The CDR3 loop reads CACSFWNSPLHF. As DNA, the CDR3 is TGTGCCTGCAGCTTCTGGAATTCACCCCTCCACTTT.